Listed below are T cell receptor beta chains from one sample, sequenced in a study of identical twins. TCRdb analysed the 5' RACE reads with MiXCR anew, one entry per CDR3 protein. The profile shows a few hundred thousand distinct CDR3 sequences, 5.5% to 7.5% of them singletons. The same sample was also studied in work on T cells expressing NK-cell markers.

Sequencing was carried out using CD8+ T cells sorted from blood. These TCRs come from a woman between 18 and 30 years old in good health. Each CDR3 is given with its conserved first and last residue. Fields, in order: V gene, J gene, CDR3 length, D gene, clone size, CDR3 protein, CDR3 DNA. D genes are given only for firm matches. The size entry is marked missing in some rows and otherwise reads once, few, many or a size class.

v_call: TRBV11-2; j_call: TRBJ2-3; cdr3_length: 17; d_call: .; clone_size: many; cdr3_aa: CASSAWETGRPQDTQYF; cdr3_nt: TGTGCCAGCAGCGCATGGGAGACAGGACGCCCACAAGATACGCAGTATTTT
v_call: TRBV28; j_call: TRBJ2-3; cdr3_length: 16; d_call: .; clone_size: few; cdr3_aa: CASASPGARWGDTQYF; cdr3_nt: TGTGCCAGCGCCTCCCCGGGAGCCCGGTGGGGGGATACGCAGTATTTT
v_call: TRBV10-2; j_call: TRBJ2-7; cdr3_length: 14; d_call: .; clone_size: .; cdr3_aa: CATYDRPPVYEQNF; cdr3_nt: TGCGCCACCTACGATCGGCCACCGGTATACGAGCAGAACTTC
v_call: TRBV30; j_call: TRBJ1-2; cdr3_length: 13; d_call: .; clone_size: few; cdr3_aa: CAWSVNSDESYTF; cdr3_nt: TGTGCCTGGAGTGTAAATTCGGATGAGAGTTACACCTTC
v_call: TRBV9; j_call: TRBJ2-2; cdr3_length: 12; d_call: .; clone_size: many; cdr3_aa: CASSVASGELFF; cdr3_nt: TGTGCCAGCAGCGTAGCGTCCGGGGAGCTGTTTTTT
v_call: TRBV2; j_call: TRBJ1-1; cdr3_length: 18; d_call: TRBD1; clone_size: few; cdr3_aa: CASSEAPGQGPENTEAFF; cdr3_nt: TGTGCCAGCAGTGAAGCACCGGGACAGGGGCCGGAGAACACTGAAGCTTTCTTT
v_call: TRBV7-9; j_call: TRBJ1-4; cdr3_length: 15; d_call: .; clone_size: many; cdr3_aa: CASSPSVAIGEKLFF; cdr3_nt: TGTGCCAGCAGCCCGAGCGTGGCGATCGGTGAAAAACTGTTTTTT
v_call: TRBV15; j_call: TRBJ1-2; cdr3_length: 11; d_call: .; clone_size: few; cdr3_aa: CATSSGYGYTF; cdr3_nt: TGTGCCACCAGCAGCGGGTATGGCTACACCTTC
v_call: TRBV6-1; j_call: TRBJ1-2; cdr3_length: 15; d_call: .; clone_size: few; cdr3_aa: CASSQLSGGVKGYTF; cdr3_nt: TGTGCCAGCAGTCAACTCTCGGGGGGCGTTAAGGGCTACACCTTC
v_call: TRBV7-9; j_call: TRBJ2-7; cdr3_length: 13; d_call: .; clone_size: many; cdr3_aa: CASSSGGQYEQYF; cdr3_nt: TGTGCCAGCAGCTCCGGCGGACAGTACGAGCAGTACTTC
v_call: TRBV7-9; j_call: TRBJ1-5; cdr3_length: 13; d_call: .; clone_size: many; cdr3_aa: CASSPVGNQPQHF; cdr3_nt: TGTGCCAGCAGCCCGGTGGGGAACCAGCCCCAGCATTTT
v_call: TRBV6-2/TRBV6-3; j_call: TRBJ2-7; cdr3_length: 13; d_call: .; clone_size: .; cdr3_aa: CASSYTAGGGSYF; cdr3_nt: TGTGCCAGCAGTTACACAGCCGGTGGCGGGTCGTACTTC
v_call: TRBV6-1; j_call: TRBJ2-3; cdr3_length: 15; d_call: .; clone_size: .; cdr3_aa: CASRPGQRDTDTQYF; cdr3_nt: TGTGCCAGCAGGCCGGGTCAGAGGGACACAGATACGCAGTATTTT
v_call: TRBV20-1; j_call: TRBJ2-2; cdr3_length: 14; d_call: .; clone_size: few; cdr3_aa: CSAREHRATGELFF; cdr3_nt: TGCAGTGCTAGAGAGCACAGGGCCACCGGGGAGCTGTTTTTT
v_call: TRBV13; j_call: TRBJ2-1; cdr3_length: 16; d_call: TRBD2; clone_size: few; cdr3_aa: CASSLGGLAVNNEQFF; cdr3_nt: TGTGCCAGCAGCTTAGGCGGACTAGCGGTAAACAATGAGCAGTTCTTC
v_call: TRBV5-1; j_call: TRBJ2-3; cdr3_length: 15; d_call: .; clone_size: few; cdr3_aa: CASSPHGPSTDTQYF; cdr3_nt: TGCGCCAGCAGCCCACACGGCCCTAGCACAGATACGCAGTATTTT
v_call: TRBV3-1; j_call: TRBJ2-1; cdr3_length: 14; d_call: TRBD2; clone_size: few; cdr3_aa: CASSQDGGRVGQFF; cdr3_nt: TGTGCCAGCAGCCAAGACGGGGGGAGGGTGGGGCAGTTCTTC
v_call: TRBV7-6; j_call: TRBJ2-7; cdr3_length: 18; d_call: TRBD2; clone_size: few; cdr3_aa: CASSFLFTSGSVAYEQYF; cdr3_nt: TGTGCCAGCAGCTTTTTGTTCACTAGCGGATCCGTGGCATACGAGCAGTACTTC
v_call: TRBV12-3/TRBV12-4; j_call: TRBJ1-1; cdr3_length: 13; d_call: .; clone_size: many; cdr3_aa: CASSSFFGAEAFF; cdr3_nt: TGTGCCAGCAGTTCCTTTTTTGGCGCTGAAGCTTTCTTT
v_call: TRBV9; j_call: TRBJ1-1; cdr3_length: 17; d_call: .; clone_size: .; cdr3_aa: CASSALVPGGSNTEAFF; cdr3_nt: TGTGCCAGCAGCGCGCTGGTACCGGGGGGGTCGAACACTGAAGCTTTCTTT
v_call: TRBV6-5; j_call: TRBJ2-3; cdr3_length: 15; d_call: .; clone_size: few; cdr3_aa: CASSYRATSTDTQYF; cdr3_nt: TGTGCCAGCAGTTACCGCGCGACTAGCACAGATACGCAGTATTTT
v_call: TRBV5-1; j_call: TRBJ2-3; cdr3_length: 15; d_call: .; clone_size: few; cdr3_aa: CASSMGTASTDTQYF; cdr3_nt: TGCGCCAGCAGCATGGGGACCGCTAGCACAGATACGCAGTATTTT
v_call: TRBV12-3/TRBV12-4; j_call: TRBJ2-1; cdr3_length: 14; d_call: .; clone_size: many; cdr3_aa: CASSPTLATSEQFF; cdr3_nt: TGTGCCAGCAGTCCGACCTTAGCGACCTCGGAGCAGTTCTTC
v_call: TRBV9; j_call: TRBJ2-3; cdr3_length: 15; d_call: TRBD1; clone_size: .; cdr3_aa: CASSSGTESTDTQYF; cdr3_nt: TGTGCCAGCAGCTCCGGGACAGAGAGCACAGATACGCAGTATTTT
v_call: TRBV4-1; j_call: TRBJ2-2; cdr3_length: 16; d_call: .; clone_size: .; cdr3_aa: CASSQRLGVDTGELFF; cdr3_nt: TGCGCCAGCAGCCAAAGGTTGGGGGTGGACACCGGGGAGCTGTTTTTT
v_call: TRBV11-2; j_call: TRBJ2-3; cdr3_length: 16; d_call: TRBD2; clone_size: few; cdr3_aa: CASSSRTSGSADTQYF; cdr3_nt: TGTGCCAGCAGCTCAAGGACTAGCGGGAGTGCAGATACGCAGTATTTT
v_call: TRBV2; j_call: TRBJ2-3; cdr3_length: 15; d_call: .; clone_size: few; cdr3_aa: CASFGHPASTDTQYF; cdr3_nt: TGTGCCAGCTTCGGACATCCTGCTAGCACAGATACGCAGTATTTT
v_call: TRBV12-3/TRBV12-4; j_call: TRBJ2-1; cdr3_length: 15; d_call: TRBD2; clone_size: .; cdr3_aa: CASSLVIGGENEQFF; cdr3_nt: TGTGCCAGCAGTTTGGTTATTGGGGGGGAGAATGAGCAGTTCTTC
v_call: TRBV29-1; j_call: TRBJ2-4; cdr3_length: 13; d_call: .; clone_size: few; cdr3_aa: CSVLEGTKNIQYF; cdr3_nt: TGCAGCGTTCTCGAGGGAACCAAAAACATTCAGTACTTC
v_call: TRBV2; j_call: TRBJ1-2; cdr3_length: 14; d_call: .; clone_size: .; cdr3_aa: CASSPRTVLYGYTF; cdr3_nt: TGTGCCAGCAGTCCACGGACAGTCCTCTATGGCTACACCTTC
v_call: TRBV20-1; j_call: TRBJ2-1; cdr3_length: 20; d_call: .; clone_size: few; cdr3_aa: CSAMGARGLKASGSYNEQFF; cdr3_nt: TGCAGTGCCATGGGGGCCAGGGGACTTAAAGCATCGGGCTCCTACAATGAGCAGTTCTTC
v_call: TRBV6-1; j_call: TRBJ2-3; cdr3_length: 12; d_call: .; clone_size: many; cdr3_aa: CASRLLADTQYF; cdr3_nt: TGTGCCAGCCGGCTACTCGCAGATACGCAGTATTTT
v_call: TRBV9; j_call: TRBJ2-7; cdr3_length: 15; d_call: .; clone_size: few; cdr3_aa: CASSAEGFPSGEQYF; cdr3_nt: TGTGCCAGCAGCGCCGAGGGTTTCCCCTCCGGCGAGCAGTACTTC
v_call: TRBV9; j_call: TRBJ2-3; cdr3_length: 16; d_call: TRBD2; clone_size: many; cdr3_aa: CASSSSGGAGTDTQYF; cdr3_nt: TGTGCCAGCAGCTCTAGCGGGGGGGCTGGCACAGATACGCAGTATTTT
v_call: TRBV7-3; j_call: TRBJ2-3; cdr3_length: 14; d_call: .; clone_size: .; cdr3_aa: CASSELGGTDTQYF; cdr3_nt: TGTGCCAGCAGTGAACTAGGGGGAACAGATACGCAGTATTTT
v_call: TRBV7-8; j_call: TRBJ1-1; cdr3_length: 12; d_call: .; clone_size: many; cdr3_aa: CASSWGGTEAFF; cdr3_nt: TGTGCCAGCAGCTGGGGGGGGACTGAAGCTTTCTTT
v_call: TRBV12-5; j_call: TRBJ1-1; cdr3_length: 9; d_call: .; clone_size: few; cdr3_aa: CAIFPEAFF; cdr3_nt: TGTGCCATTTTTCCTGAAGCTTTCTTT
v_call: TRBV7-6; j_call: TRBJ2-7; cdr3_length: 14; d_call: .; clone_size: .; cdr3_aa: CASSSTSGRGEQYF; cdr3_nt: TGTGCCAGCAGCAGTACTAGTGGGAGAGGCGAGCAGTACTTC
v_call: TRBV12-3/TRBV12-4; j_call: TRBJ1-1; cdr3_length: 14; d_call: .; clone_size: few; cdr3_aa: CASSLDTGNTEAFF; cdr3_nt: TGTGCCAGCAGTTTGGACACTGGGAACACTGAAGCTTTCTTT
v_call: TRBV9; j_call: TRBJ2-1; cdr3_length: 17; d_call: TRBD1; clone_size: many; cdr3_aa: CASTDPPGQGSYNEQFF; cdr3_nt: TGTGCCAGCACCGACCCTCCGGGACAGGGCTCCTACAATGAGCAGTTCTTC
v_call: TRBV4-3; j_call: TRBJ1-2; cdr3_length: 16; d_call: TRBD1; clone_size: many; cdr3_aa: CASSQVGQTVNYGYTF; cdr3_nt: TGCGCCAGCAGCCAAGTGGGACAGACTGTTAACTATGGCTACACCTTC
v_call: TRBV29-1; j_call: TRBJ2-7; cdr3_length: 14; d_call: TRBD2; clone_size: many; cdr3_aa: CSVELAGSRYEQYF; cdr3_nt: TGCAGCGTTGAACTAGCGGGAAGTAGGTACGAGCAGTACTTC
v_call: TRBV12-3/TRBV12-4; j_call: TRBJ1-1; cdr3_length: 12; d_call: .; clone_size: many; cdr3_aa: CASSLENTEAFF; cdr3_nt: TGTGCCAGCAGCTTAGAGAATACCGAAGCTTTCTTT
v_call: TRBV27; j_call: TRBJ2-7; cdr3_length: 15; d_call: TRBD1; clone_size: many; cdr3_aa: CASSLPGQGGGEQYF; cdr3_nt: TGTGCCAGCAGCCTACCGGGACAGGGGGGAGGTGAGCAGTACTTC
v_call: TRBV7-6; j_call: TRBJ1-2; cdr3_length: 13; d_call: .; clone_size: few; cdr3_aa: CASSLGGHDGYTF; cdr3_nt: TGTGCCAGCAGCTTAGGCGGCCATGATGGCTACACCTTC
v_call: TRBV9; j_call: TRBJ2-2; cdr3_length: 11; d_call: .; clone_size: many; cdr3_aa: CASSSAGELFF; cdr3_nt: TGTGCCAGCAGCTCTGCCGGGGAGCTGTTTTTT
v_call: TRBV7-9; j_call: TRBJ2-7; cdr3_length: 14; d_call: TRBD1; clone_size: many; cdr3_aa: CASSPGQGLEEQYF; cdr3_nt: TGTGCCAGCAGCCCGGGACAGGGATTGGAGGAGCAGTACTTC
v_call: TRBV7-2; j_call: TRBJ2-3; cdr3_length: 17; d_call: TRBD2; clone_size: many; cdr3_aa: CASSFPLAGESADTQYF; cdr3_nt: TGTGCCAGCAGCTTCCCGCTAGCGGGAGAGAGCGCAGATACGCAGTATTTT
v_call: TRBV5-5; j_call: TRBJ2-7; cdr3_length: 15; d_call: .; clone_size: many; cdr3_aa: CASMWALHWPYEQYF; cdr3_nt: TGTGCCAGCATGTGGGCCCTTCATTGGCCCTACGAGCAGTACTTC